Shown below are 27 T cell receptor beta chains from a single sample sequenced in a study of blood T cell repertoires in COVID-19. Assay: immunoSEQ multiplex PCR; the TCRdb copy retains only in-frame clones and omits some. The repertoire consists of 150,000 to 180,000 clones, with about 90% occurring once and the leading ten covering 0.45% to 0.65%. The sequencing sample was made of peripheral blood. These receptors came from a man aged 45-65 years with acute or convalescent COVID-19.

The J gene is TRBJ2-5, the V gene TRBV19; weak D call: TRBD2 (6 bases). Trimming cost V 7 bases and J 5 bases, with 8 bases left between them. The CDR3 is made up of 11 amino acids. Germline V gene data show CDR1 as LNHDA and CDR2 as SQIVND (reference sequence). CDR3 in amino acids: CASISGETQYF. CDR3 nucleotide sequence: TGTGCCAGTATTAGCGGCGAGACCCAGTACTTC.

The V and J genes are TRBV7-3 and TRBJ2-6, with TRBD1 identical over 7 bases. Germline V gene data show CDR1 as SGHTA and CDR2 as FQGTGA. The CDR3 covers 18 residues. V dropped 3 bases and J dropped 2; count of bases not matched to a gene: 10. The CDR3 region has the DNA TGTGCCAGCAGCTTTTCCAACAGGGGACGACCTGGGGCCAACGTCCTGACTTTC. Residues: CASSFSNRGRPGANVLTF.

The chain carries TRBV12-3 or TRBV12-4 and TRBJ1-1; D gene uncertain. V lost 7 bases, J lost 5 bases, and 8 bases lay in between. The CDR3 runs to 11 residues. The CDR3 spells CASTPRTEAFF. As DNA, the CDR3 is TGTGCCAGCACCCCTAGGACTGAAGCTTTCTTT.

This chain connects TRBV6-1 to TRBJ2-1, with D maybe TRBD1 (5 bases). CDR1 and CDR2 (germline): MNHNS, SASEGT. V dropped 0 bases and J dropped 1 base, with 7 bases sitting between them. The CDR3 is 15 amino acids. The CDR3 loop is CASSEAQGSYNEQFF. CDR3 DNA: TGTGCCAGCAGTGAAGCGCAGGGTTCCTACAATGAGCAGTTCTTC.

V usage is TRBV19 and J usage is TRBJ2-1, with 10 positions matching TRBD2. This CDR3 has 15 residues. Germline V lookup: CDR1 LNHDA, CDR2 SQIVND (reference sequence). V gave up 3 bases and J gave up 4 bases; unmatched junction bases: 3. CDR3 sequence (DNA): TGTGCCAGTAGTATTCTAGCGGGAGATTACAATGAGCAGTTCTTC. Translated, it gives CASSILAGDYNEQFF. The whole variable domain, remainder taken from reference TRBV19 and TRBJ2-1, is DGGITQSPKYLFRKEGQNVTLSCEQNLNHDAMYWYRQDPGQGLRLIYYSQIVNDFQKGDIAEGYSVSREKKESFPLTVTSAQKNPTAFYLCASSILAGDYNEQFFGPGTRLTVL.

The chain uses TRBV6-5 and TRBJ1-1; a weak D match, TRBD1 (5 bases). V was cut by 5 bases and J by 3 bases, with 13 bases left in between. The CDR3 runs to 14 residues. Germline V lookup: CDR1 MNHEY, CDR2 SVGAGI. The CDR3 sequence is CASSLRGGDTEAFF. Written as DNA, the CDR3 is TGTGCCAGCAGTCTCCGGGGGGGGGACACTGAAGCTTTCTTT.

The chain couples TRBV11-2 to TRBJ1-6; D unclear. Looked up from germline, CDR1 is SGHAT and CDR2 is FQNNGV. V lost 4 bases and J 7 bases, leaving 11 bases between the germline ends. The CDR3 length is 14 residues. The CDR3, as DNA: TGTGCCAGCAGCTCGTCGGGTCTAAATTCACCCCTCCACTTT. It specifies CASSSSGLNSPLHF.

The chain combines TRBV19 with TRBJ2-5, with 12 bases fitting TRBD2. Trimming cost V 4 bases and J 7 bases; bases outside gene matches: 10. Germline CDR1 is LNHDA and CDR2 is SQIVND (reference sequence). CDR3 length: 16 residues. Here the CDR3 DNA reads TGTGCCAGTAGTACAAAACGACTAGCGGGAGTGGGGACCCAGTACTTC. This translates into CASSTKRLAGVGTQYF.

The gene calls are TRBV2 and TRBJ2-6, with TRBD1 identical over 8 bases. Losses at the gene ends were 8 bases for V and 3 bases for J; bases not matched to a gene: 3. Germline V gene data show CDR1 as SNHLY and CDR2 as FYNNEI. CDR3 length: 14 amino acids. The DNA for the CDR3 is TGTGCCAGCTCAGGGGGCGTTGGGGCCAACGTCCTGACTTTC. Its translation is CASSGGVGANVLTF.

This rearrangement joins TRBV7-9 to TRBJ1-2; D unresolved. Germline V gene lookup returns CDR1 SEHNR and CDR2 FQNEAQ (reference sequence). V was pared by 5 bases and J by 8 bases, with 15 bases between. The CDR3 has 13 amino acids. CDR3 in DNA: TGTGCCAGCAGCCCGTTTCAACTATGGGGCTACACCTTC. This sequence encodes CASSPFQLWGYTF.

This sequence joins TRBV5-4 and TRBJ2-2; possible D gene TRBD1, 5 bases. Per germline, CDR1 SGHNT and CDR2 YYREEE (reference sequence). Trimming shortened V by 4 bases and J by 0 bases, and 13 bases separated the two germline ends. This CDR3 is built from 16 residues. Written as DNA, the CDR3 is TGTGCCAGCAGCGGCAGGGAACGGGCGAACACCGGGGAGCTGTTTTTT. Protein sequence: CASSGRERANTGELFF.

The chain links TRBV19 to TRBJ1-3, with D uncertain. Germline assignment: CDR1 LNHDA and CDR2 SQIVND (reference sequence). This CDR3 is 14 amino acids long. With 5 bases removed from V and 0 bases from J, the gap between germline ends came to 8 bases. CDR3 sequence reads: CASSWASSGNTIYF. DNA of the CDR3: TGTGCCAGTAGTTGGGCGAGCTCTGGAAACACCATATATTTT.

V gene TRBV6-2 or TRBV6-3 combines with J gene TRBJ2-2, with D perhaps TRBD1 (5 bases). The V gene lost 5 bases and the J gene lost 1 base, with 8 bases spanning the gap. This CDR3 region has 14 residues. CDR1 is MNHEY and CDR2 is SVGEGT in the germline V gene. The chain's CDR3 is CASSGQLNTGELFF. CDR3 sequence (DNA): TGTGCCAGCAGTGGACAACTGAACACCGGGGAGCTGTTTTTT.

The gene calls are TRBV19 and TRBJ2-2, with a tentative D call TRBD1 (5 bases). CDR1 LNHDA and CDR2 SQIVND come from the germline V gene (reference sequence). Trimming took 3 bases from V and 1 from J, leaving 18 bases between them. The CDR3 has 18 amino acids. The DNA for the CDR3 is TGTGCCAGTAGTATTATGGCCGCTCGCGGACAGAACACCGGGGAGCTGTTTTTT. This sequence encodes CASSIMAARGQNTGELFF.

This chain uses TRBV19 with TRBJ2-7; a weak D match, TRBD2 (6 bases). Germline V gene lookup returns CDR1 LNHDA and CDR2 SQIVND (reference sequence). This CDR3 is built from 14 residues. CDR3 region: CASIGGEPSDEQYV. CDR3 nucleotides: TGTGCCAGTATCGGCGGGGAACCCTCCGACGAGCAGTACGTC.

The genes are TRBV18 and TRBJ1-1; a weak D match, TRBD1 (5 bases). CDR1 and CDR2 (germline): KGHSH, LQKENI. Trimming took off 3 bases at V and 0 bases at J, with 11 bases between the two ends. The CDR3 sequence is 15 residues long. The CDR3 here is CASSPAGRMNTEAFF. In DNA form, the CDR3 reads TGTGCCAGCTCACCTGCAGGGCGAATGAACACTGAAGCTTTCTTT. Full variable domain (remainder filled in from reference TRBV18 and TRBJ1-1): NAGVMQNPRHLVRRRGQEARLRCSPMKGHSHVYWYRQLPEEGLKFMVYLQKENIIDESGMPKERFSAEFPKEGPSILRIQQVVRGDSAAYFCASSPAGRMNTEAFFGQGTRLTVV.

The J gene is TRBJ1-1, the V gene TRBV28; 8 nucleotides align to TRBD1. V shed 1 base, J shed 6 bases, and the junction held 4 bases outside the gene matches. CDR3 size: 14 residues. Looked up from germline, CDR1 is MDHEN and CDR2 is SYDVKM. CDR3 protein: CASSLSQGASEAFF. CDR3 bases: TGTGCCAGCAGTTTATCCCAGGGGGCATCTGAAGCTTTCTTT.

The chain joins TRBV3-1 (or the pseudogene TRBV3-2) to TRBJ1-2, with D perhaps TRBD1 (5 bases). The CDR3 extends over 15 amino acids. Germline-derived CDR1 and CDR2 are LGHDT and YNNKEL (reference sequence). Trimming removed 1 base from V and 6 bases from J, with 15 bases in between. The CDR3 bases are TGTGCCAGCAGCCAAGTATTGCAGGGAAGAGATGGCTACACCTTC. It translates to CASSQVLQGRDGYTF.

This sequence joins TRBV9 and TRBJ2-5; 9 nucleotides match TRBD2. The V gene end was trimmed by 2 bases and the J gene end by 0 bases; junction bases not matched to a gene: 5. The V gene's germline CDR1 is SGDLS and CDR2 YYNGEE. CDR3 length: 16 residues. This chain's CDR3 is CASSVGSGGHQETQYF. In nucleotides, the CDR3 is TGTGCCAGCAGCGTTGGCAGCGGGGGGCACCAAGAGACCCAGTACTTC.

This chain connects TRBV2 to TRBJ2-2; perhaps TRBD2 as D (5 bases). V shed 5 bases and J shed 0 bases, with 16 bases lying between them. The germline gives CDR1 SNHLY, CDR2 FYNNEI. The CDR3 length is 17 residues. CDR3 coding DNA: TGTGCCAGCAGTAGGGAGCCCAGCGGACCGAACACCGGGGAGCTGTTTTTT. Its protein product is CASSREPSGPNTGELFF.

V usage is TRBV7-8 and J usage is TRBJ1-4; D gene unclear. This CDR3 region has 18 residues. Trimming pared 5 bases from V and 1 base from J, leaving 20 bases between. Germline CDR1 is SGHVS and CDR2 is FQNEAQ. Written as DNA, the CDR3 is TGTGCCAGCAGCCCTGGTCGGGGAAGTGCGGAAACTAATGAAAAACTGTTTTTT. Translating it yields CASSPGRGSAETNEKLFF.

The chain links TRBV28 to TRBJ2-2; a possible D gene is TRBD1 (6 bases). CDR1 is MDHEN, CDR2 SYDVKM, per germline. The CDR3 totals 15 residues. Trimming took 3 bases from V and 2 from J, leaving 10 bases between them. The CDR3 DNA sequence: TGTGCCAGCAGTTTTGGGGGCGAAAACACCGGGGAGCTGTTTTTT. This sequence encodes CASSFGGENTGELFF.

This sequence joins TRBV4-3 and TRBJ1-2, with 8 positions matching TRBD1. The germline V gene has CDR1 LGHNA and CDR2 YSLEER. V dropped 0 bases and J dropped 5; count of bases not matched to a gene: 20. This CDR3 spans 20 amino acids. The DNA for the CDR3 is TGCGCCAGCAGCCAAGAGGCAGGGGGCGGGGTAAGGACTTCTGGTTATGGCTACACCTTC. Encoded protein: CASSQEAGGGVRTSGYGYTF.

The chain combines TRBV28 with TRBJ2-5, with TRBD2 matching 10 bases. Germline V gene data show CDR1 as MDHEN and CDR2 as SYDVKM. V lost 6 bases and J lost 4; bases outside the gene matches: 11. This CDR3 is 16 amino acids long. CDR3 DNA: TGTGCCAGCAGCTTAAGACTAGCGGGCCTGAGAGAGACCCAGTACTTC. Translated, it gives CASSLRLAGLRETQYF.

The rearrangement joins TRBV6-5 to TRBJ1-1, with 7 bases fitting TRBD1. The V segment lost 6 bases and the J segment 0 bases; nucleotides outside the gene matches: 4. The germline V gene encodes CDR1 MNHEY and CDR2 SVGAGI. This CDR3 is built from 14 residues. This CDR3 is CASRRTGVNTEAFF. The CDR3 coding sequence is TGTGCCAGCAGGAGAACAGGGGTGAACACTGAAGCTTTCTTT.

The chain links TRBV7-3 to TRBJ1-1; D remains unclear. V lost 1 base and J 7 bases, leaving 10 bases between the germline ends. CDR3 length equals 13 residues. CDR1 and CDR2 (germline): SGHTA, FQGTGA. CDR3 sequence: CASSLKGGFEAFF. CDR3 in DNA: TGTGCCAGCAGCTTAAAGGGAGGGTTTGAAGCTTTCTTT. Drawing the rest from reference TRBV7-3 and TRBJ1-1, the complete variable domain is GAGVSQTPSNKVTEKGKYVELRCDPISGHTALYWYRQSLGQGPEFLIYFQGTGAADDSGLPNDRFFAVRPEGSVSTLKIQRTERGDSAVYLCASSLKGGFEAFFGQGTRLTVV.

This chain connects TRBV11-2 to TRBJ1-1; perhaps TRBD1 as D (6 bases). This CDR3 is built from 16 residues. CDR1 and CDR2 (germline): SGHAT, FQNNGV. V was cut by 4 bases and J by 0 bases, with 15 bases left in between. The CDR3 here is CASSSHQGQVNTEAFF. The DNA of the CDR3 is TGTGCCAGCAGCTCACACCAGGGACAAGTGAACACTGAAGCTTTCTTT.